Shown below are 17 T cell receptor beta chains from a single sample sequenced in a study of T cell responses to AZD1222 COVID-19 vaccine. Some clones are missing from TCRdb's copy, which holds only in-frame ones; the method was immunoSEQ multiplex PCR. The sample consists of 95,000 to 150,000 clones, 85% to 95% of them appearing once. The sequencing used peripheral blood, collected on day 0 of AZD1222 vaccination. These receptor sequences come from an adult in good health.

The CDR3 is CAWREWDRGWNGYTF. CDR3 nucleotides: TGTGCCTGGAGGGAATGGGACAGGGGATGGAATGGCTACACCTTC. The V and J genes are TRBV30 and TRBJ1-2, with TRBD1 matching 10 bases. Per germline, CDR1 GTSNPN and CDR2 SVGIG (reference sequence). Trimming cost V 3 bases and J 6 bases; bases outside gene matches: 10. The CDR3 extends over 15 amino acids.

The chain carries TRBV25-1 and TRBJ1-6; unclear D gene. V dropped 3 bases and J dropped 7 bases, with 7 bases sitting between them. This CDR3 is built from 13 residues. CDR1 and CDR2 (germline): MGHDK, SYGVNS. The CDR3 protein is CASSDPTNSPLHF. DNA of the CDR3: TGTGCCAGCAGTGACCCCACAAATTCACCCCTCCACTTT.

This sequence joins TRBV19 and TRBJ2-7; maybe TRBD2 (5 bases). Germline V gives CDR1 LNHDA, CDR2 SQIVND (reference sequence). The V and J ends lost 8 bases and 2 bases respectively, with 16 bases between them. This CDR3 has 14 residues. The CDR3 DNA reads TGTGCCAGTCGTCCCGGACTCCCTCCCTACGAGCAGTACTTC. Encoded protein: CASRPGLPPYEQYF.

This chain links TRBV5-1 with TRBJ1-1; 10 bases map to TRBD1. Germline V gene lookup returns CDR1 SGHRS and CDR2 YFSETQ. Trimming removed 6 bases from V and 6 bases from J; junction bases left unmatched: 5. This CDR3 spans 13 amino acids. The CDR3 here is CASNRDRGAEAFF. Written as DNA, the CDR3 is TGCGCCAGCAACCGGGACAGGGGCGCTGAAGCTTTCTTT.

The V call is TRBV19, the J call TRBJ1-5; D is undetermined. This CDR3 has 13 residues. V dropped 3 bases and J dropped 5 bases, with 8 bases sitting between them. Per germline, CDR1 LNHDA and CDR2 SQIVND (reference sequence). This chain's CDR3 is CASSMGRYQPQHF. CDR3 nucleotides: TGTGCCAGTAGTATGGGGAGATATCAGCCCCAGCATTTT.

The chain combines TRBV5-4 with TRBJ1-6; 10 bases are shared with TRBD1. The CDR3 loop spans 15 amino acids. V shed 2 bases and J 8 bases; nucleotides not matched to a gene: 4. The V gene's germline CDR1 is SGHNT and CDR2 YYREEE (reference sequence). CDR3 sequence reads: CASSFAGQGDSPLHF. In DNA form, the CDR3 reads TGTGCCAGCAGCTTCGCCGGACAGGGGGATTCACCCCTCCACTTT.

The chain employs TRBV27 and TRBJ2-7, with 7 bases identical to TRBD2. The CDR3 runs to 16 residues. V dropped 0 bases and J dropped 1; count of bases not matched to a gene: 6. Germline lookup yields CDR1 MNHEY and CDR2 SMNVEV (reference sequence). The CDR3, as DNA: TGTGCCAGCAGTTTATCGGGGGGAGGGCTATCCTACGAGCAGTACTTC. Translation gives CASSLSGGGLSYEQYF.

This chain links TRBV20-1 with TRBJ2-1; tentatively, D is TRBD1 (5 bases). Trimming removed 3 bases at V and 9 bases at J, with 18 bases between. CDR1 DFQATT and CDR2 SNEGSKA come from the germline V gene (reference sequence). The CDR3 consists of 14 residues. The CDR3 region is CSASSQGRWGEQFF. CDR3 sequence (DNA): TGCAGTGCTAGTTCTCAGGGTCGTTGGGGTGAGCAGTTCTTC.

The chain links TRBV5-8 to TRBJ2-2; D might be TRBD1 or TRBD2, each matching 5 bases. Trimming took off 0 bases at V and 4 bases at J, with 16 bases between the two ends. This CDR3 comprises 17 residues. Germline CDR1 SGHTS, CDR2 YDEGEE. This chain's CDR3 is CASSLAGTSRTTGELFF. In DNA form, the CDR3 reads TGTGCCAGCAGCTTGGCCGGGACCTCGCGGACCACCGGGGAGCTGTTTTTT. Using reference TRBV5-8 and TRBJ2-2 for the parts outside the CDR3, the full variable domain is EAGVTQSPTHLIKTRGQQATLRCSPISGHTSVYWYQQALGLGLQFLLWYDEGEERNRGNFPPRFSGRQFPNYSSELNVNALELEDSALYLCASSLAGTSRTTGELFFGEGSRLTVL.

The rearrangement uses TRBV9 and TRBJ1-1; TRBD1 is a possible D gene (6 bases). Germline values: CDR1 SGDLS, CDR2 YYNGEE. V was clipped by 3 bases and J by 4 bases, with 19 bases between them. CDR3 length: 16 amino acids. The CDR3 region is CASSEGPPGAGTEAFF. The DNA of the CDR3 is TGTGCCAGCAGCGAAGGGCCCCCGGGGGCGGGCACTGAAGCTTTCTTT.

This rearrangement joins TRBV5-1 to TRBJ2-3, with D possibly being TRBD2 (5 bases). Germline loops: CDR1 SGHRS, CDR2 YFSETQ. V was pared by 4 bases and J by 0 bases, with 12 bases between. This CDR3 is built from 15 residues. The chain's CDR3 is CASSTGFLSTDTQYF. The CDR3 region has the DNA TGCGCCAGCAGCACGGGATTCCTAAGCACAGATACGCAGTATTTT.

V usage is TRBV29-1 and J usage is TRBJ1-1; no firm D call. This CDR3 region has 14 residues. The germline CDR1 and CDR2 sequences are SQVTM and ANQGSEA. Trimming removed 4 bases at V and 0 bases at J, with 12 bases between. The chain's CDR3 is CSVAGRPLNTEAFF. The CDR3, as DNA: TGCAGCGTTGCGGGCAGGCCCTTGAACACTGAAGCTTTCTTT.

J is TRBJ2-5 and V is TRBV30; D not certain. Between the trimmed V and J ends, which lost 0 bases and 1 base, there was a span of 6 bases. In germline, CDR1 is GTSNPN, CDR2 SVGIG (reference sequence). The CDR3 runs 13 residues. DNA of the CDR3: TGTGCCTGGAGTGTACGTCTCCAAGAGACCCAGTACTTC. Translating it yields CAWSVRLQETQYF.

This sequence joins TRBV29-1 and TRBJ2-5, with D uncertain. Looked up from germline, CDR1 is SQVTM and CDR2 is ANQGSEA. V was shortened by 7 bases and J by 0 bases, with 6 bases between the two germline ends. The CDR3 contains 11 residues. CDR3 in amino acids: CSAQNQETQYF. CDR3 sequence (DNA): TGCAGCGCACAGAACCAAGAGACCCAGTACTTC.

This chain connects TRBV5-1 to TRBJ2-3, with 7 bases aligning to TRBD1. With V trimmed by 4 bases and J by 4 bases, 12 bases remained unmatched. Germline V gene data show CDR1 as SGHRS and CDR2 as YFSETQ. The CDR3 runs to 16 residues. The CDR3 protein is CASSPLLSQGADTQYF. Here the CDR3 DNA reads TGCGCCAGCAGCCCCCTTCTCTCCCAGGGGGCAGATACGCAGTATTTT.

In nucleotides, the CDR3 is TGTGCCAGCAGCTTAGTTACAGGCCAAGAGACCCAGTACTTC. Its translation is CASSLVTGQETQYF. The chain combines TRBV7-2 with TRBJ2-5, with D possibly matching TRBD1 (5 bases). There are 14 residues in the CDR3. In germline, CDR1 is SGHTA, CDR2 FQGNSA. V was clipped by 1 base and J by 1 base, with 7 bases between them. The full variable domain, with the rest looked up from reference TRBV7-2 and TRBJ2-5, is GAGVSQSPSNKVTEKGKDVELRCDPISGHTALYWYRQSLGQGLEFLIYFQGNSAPDKSGLPSDRFSAERTGGSVSTLTIQRTQQEDSAVYLCASSLVTGQETQYFGPGTRLLVL.

This chain joins TRBV30 and TRBJ1-5; 8 positions match TRBD1. The germline V gene encodes CDR1 GTSNPN and CDR2 SVGIG (reference sequence). V was clipped by 2 bases and J by 5 bases; unmatched bases: 5. The CDR3 has 14 residues. In nucleotides, the CDR3 is TGTGCCTGGAGTAAACCAGGGGGCTATCAGCCCCAGCATTTT. It yields the protein CAWSKPGGYQPQHF.